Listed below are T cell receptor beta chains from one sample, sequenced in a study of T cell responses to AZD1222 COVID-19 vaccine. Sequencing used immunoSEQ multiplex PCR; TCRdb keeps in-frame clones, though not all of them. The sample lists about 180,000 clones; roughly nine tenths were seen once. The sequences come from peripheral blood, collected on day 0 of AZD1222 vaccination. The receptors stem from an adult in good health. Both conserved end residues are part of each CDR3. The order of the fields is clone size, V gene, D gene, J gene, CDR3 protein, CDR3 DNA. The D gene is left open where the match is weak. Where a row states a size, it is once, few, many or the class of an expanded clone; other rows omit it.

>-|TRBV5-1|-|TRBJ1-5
CASSLGSQIDQPQHF
TGCGCCAGCAGCTTGGGGTCCCAGATAGATCAGCCCCAGCATTTT
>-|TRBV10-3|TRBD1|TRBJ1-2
CATGTGFGYTF
TGTGCCACCGGGACAGGGTTCGGCTACACCTTC
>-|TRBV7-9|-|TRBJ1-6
CASSLTRNGNSPLHF
TGTGCCAGCAGCCTCACGAGGAACGGTAATTCACCCCTCCACTTT
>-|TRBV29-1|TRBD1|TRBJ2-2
CSVGTAGELFF
TGCAGCGTCGGGACAGCCGGGGAGCTGTTTTTT
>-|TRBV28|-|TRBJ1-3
CASSSPRKHSGNTIYF
TGTGCCAGCAGTTCCCCCAGGAAGCACTCTGGAAACACCATATATTTT
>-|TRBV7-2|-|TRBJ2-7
CASSLELHGSYEQYF
TGTGCCAGCAGCTTAGAACTACATGGCTCCTACGAGCAGTACTTC
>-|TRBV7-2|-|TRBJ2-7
CASSPGYLSYEQYF
TGTGCCAGCAGCCCCGGCTACCTCTCCTACGAGCAGTACTTC
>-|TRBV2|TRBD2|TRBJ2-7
CASRPSGIAYEQYF
TGTGCCAGCAGACCGAGCGGGATCGCCTACGAGCAGTACTTC
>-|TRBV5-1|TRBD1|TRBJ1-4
CASSYDRVNEKLFF
TGCGCCAGCAGCTACGACAGGGTTAATGAAAAACTGTTTTTT
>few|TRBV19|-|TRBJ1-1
CASSIRPVGTEAFF
TGTGCCAGTAGTATAAGACCCGTTGGCACTGAAGCTTTCTTT
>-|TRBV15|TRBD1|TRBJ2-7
CATSRDLSTGGYEQYF
TGTGCCACCAGCAGAGACCTGTCGACAGGGGGTTACGAGCAGTACTTC
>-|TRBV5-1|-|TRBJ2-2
CASSLASGGGELFF
TGCGCCAGCAGCTTGGCGTCTGGGGGCGGGGAGCTGTTTTTT
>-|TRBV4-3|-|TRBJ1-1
CASSRDFGWSTEAFF
TGCGCCAGCAGCCGAGACTTTGGGTGGAGCACTGAAGCTTTCTTT
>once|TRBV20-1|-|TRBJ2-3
CSASIGDTQYF
TGCAGTGCTTCCATTGGGGATACGCAGTATTTT
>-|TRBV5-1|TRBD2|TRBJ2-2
CASSLFAGLAGGGLNTGELFF
TGCGCCAGCAGCTTGTTCGCGGGACTAGCGGGGGGCGGATTGAACACCGGGGAGCTGTTTTTT
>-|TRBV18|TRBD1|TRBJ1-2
CASSPSDRAYGYTF
TGTGCCAGCTCACCATCCGACAGGGCCTATGGCTACACCTTC
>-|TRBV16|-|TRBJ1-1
CASSQFGTGRDTEAFF
TGTGCCAGCAGCCAATTTGGTACGGGGCGGGACACTGAAGCTTTCTTT
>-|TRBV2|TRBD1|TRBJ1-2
CASSPRTGALYGYTF
TGTGCCAGCAGTCCACGGACAGGGGCTTTATATGGCTACACCTTC
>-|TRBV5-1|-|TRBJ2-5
CASSPWAEQETQYF
TGCGCCAGCAGTCCCTGGGCGGAGCAAGAGACCCAGTACTTC
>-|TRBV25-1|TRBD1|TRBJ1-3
CASSEYDRVSDTIYF
TGTGCCAGCAGTGAATACGACAGGGTATCGGACACCATATATTTT
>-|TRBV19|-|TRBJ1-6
CASSIPGLNSPLHF
TGTGCCAGTAGTATTCCGGGTCTTAATTCACCCCTCCACTTT
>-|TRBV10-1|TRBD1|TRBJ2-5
CASSKDRGIGETQYF
TGCGCCAGCAGTAAGGACAGGGGGATAGGAGAGACCCAGTACTTC
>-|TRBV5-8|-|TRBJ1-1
CASSRTDNTEAFF
TGTGCCAGCAGCAGAACAGATAACACTGAAGCTTTCTTT
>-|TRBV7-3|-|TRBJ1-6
CASSLTSLGNSPLHF
TGTGCCAGCAGCTTAACCTCTTTGGGGAATTCACCCCTCCACTTT